This is a list of T cell receptor beta chains from one sample in a study of blood T cell repertoires in COVID-19. Assay: immunoSEQ multiplex PCR; the TCRdb copy retains only in-frame clones and omits some. The sample records more than 150,000 clones, almost 80% being singletons. Sequenced sample: peripheral blood. The source is a man aged 55-75 years with active or convalescent COVID-19. Each CDR3 is given with its conserved first and last residue. Fields, in order: D gene, clone size, J gene, V gene, CDR3 protein, CDR3 DNA. D genes are given only for firm matches. Expanded clones are given a class, and other clones once, few, many or no size at all.

NA | NA | TRBJ1-3 | TRBV21-1 | CASSNHPGQGNTIYF | TGTGCCAGCAGCAACCACCCCGGACAGGGAAACACCATATATTTT
NA | NA | TRBJ2-5 | TRBV11-1 | CASSAGRTIQETQYF | TGTGCCAGCTCAGCGGGCCGAACCATTCAAGAGACCCAGTACTTC
NA | NA | TRBJ2-1 | TRBV6-4 | CASNYGGAYYNEQFF | TGTGCCAGCAACTACGGAGGAGCTTACTACAATGAGCAGTTCTTC
TRBD1 | NA | TRBJ2-7 | TRBV28 | CASSLPPGQGRHEQYF | TGTGCCAGCAGTTTACCTCCGGGACAGGGCCGACATGAGCAGTACTTC
NA | NA | TRBJ2-7 | TRBV9 | CASSVASQGGHEQYF | TGTGCCAGCAGCGTAGCGTCCCAGGGGGGCCACGAGCAGTACTTC
NA | NA | TRBJ1-3 | TRBV30 | CAWTWGGSTGNTIYF | TGTGCCTGGACCTGGGGGGGCAGCACTGGAAACACCATATATTTT
TRBD1 | NA | TRBJ2-2 | TRBV6-2/TRBV6-3 | CASSPDRANTGELFF | TGTGCCAGCAGTCCCGACAGGGCTAACACCGGGGAGCTGTTTTTT
TRBD2 | few | TRBJ2-7 | TRBV6-2/TRBV6-3 | CASRPSGVPYEQYF | TGTGCCAGCAGGCCTAGCGGGGTACCCTACGAGCAGTACTTC
TRBD2 | NA | TRBJ2-2 | TRBV25-1 | CASSGSLATGELFF | TGTGCCAGCAGTGGGTCACTAGCGACCGGGGAGCTGTTTTTT
NA | NA | TRBJ1-2 | TRBV7-3 | CASSPGQGSNYGYTF | TGTGCCAGCAGCCCCGGCCAGGGCTCTAACTATGGCTACACCTTC
NA | NA | TRBJ2-7 | TRBV6-1 | CASSYYQGLYEQYF | TGTGCCAGCAGTTATTACCAGGGGCTCTACGAGCAGTACTTC
NA | few | TRBJ2-7 | TRBV7-2 | CASSRTQTGEQYF | TGTGCCAGCAGCCGGACGCAGACGGGGGAGCAGTACTTC
NA | few | TRBJ1-1 | TRBV5-4 | CATQRGTEAFF | TGTGCCACACAACGAGGCACTGAAGCTTTCTTT
TRBD1 | NA | TRBJ2-7 | TRBV6-5 | CASSYSTRDRVHEQYF | TGTGCCAGCAGTTACTCGACTCGGGACAGGGTCCACGAGCAGTACTTC
TRBD1 | NA | TRBJ2-7 | TRBV9 | CASSGTGVGEQYF | TGTGCCAGCAGCGGGACAGGGGTCGGAGAGCAGTACTTC
NA | NA | TRBJ2-1 | TRBV6-2/TRBV6-3 | CASIPRPNGDEQFF | TGTGCCAGCATCCCAAGGCCTAACGGGGATGAGCAGTTCTTC
TRBD1 | NA | TRBJ2-7 | TRBV15 | CATSRDRQGISYEQYF | TGTGCCACCAGCAGAGATCGACAGGGGATCTCCTACGAGCAGTACTTC
NA | NA | TRBJ1-4 | TRBV11-2 | CASSLREFGEKLFF | TGTGCCAGCAGCTTAAGGGAGTTTGGTGAAAAACTGTTTTTT
TRBD2 | NA | TRBJ2-3 | TRBV4-2 | CASRIGTSGSTDTQYF | TGTGCCAGCAGGATCGGGACTAGCGGGAGCACAGATACGCAGTATTTT
NA | NA | TRBJ1-3 | TRBV6-5 | CASSLDRYSGNTIYF | TGTGCCAGCAGTCTAGACCGGTACTCTGGAAACACCATATATTTT
TRBD2 | NA | TRBJ2-7 | TRBV27 | CASRQTSGPPNEQYF | TGTGCCAGCAGGCAGACTAGCGGGCCGCCTAACGAGCAGTACTTC
TRBD2 | NA | TRBJ2-1 | TRBV5-6 | CASSFRTSGRAGEQFF | TGTGCCAGCAGCTTTCGGACTAGCGGGAGGGCCGGTGAGCAGTTCTTC
NA | NA | TRBJ1-1 | TRBV28 | CASSLGASMGYTEAFF | TGTGCCAGCAGTTTAGGGGCATCCATGGGGTACACTGAAGCTTTCTTT
TRBD2 | NA | TRBJ2-2 | TRBV7-2 | CASSLAGGPTGELFF | TGTGCCAGCAGTTTAGCGGGAGGGCCCACCGGGGAGCTGTTTTTT
NA | NA | TRBJ2-5 | TRBV6-5 | CASRSLKGAQETQYF | TGTGCCAGCAGGTCCCTTAAAGGGGCTCAAGAGACCCAGTACTTC
NA | few | TRBJ2-7 | TRBV5-1 | CASSWELGYEQYF | TGCGCCAGCAGCTGGGAGTTAGGCTACGAGCAGTACTTC
TRBD2 | NA | TRBJ2-1 | TRBV10-3 | CAISEPRTSGSASRNNEQFF | TGTGCCATCAGTGAGCCGAGGACTAGCGGGAGCGCCTCCCGAAACAATGAGCAGTTCTTC
TRBD2 | NA | TRBJ2-1 | TRBV15 | CATSRGGGRGGNEQFF | TGTGCCACCAGCAGAGGAGGCGGGAGAGGAGGCAATGAGCAGTTCTTC
TRBD1 | NA | TRBJ2-3 | TRBV12-5 | CASGRGQGYTDTQYF | TGTGCTAGTGGCCGAGGACAGGGCTACACAGATACGCAGTATTTT
NA | NA | TRBJ2-7 | TRBV7-8 | CASSLEAAEQYF | TGTGCCAGCAGTCTTGAGGCGGCCGAGCAGTACTTC
NA | once | TRBJ1-1 | TRBV5-5 | CASSASTVNTEAFF | TGTGCCAGCAGCGCCTCGACAGTGAACACTGAAGCTTTCTTT
NA | NA | TRBJ2-1 | TRBV12-3/TRBV12-4 | CASGEAYNEQFF | TGTGCCTCAGGGGAAGCCTACAATGAGCAGTTCTTC
TRBD1 | once | TRBJ2-7 | TRBV2 | CASSGDRGGGEQYF | TGTGCCAGCAGTGGTGACAGGGGGGGTGGAGAGCAGTACTTC
TRBD1 | NA | TRBJ1-6 | TRBV28 | CASSSQGSNSPLHF | TGTGCCAGCAGTTCACAGGGGAGTAATTCACCCCTCCACTTT
TRBD2 | NA | TRBJ2-5 | TRBV5-1 | CASNPGLGETQYF | TGCGCCAGCAACCCCGGACTAGGGGAGACCCAGTACTTC
NA | NA | TRBJ2-4 | TRBV2 | CASSVRSDPAKNIQYF | TGTGCCAGCAGCGTCCGAAGCGACCCAGCCAAAAACATTCAGTACTTC
NA | NA | TRBJ2-7 | TRBV5-5 | CASSLAQAESYEQYF | TGTGCCAGCAGCTTGGCACAGGCGGAATCCTACGAGCAGTACTTC
NA | NA | TRBJ2-7 | TRBV27 | CASSLLGAEPYEQYF | TGTGCTAGCAGTTTATTAGGGGCAGAACCCTACGAGCAGTACTTC
TRBD1 | NA | TRBJ2-7 | TRBV18 | CASIGTGGAYEQYF | TGTGCCAGCATAGGGACAGGGGGCGCGTACGAGCAGTACTTC
TRBD1 | NA | TRBJ2-6 | TRBV19 | CASRDRVLGANVLTF | TGTGCCAGTAGGGACAGGGTTCTCGGGGCCAACGTCCTGACTTTC
TRBD1 | NA | TRBJ2-6 | TRBV18 | CASSPPGQSPSGANVLTF | TGTGCCAGCTCACCACCGGGACAGTCTCCCTCTGGGGCCAACGTCCTGACTTTC
NA | NA | TRBJ1-1 | TRBV21-1 | CASTLKTTGWNTEAFF | TGTGCCAGCACCCTAAAGACCACAGGGTGGAACACTGAAGCTTTCTTT
NA | few | TRBJ1-1 | TRBV12-3/TRBV12-4 | CASSRTRDTEAFF | TGTGCCAGCAGCCGGACACGAGACACTGAAGCTTTCTTT
NA | once | TRBJ1-4 | TRBV2 | CASLPGTQKVELFF | TGTGCCAGCCTCCCCGGGACTCAGAAAGTTGAACTGTTTTTT
TRBD1 | once | TRBJ1-1 | TRBV19 | CASSMRVNQGARTEAFF | TGTGCCAGTAGTATGCGGGTTAATCAGGGGGCGCGAACTGAAGCTTTCTTT
TRBD1 | NA | TRBJ2-7 | TRBV28 | CASSWRVGTASSYEQYF | TGTGCCAGCAGTTGGCGCGTCGGGACAGCGAGCTCCTACGAGCAGTACTTC
TRBD2 | NA | TRBJ2-1 | TRBV7-9 | CASSPPFREGPYNEQFF | TGTGCCAGCAGCCCCCCTTTCCGGGAGGGCCCGTACAATGAGCAGTTCTTC
TRBD1 | few | TRBJ1-5 | TRBV29-1 | CSVEASGTGNQPQHF | TGCAGCGTTGAAGCCTCCGGGACAGGCAATCAGCCCCAGCATTTT
NA | NA | TRBJ2-4 | TRBV7-9 | CASSTPGGQGDIQYF | TGTGCCAGCAGCACCCCAGGGGGGCAGGGAGACATTCAGTACTTC
TRBD1 | NA | TRBJ2-1 | TRBV4-3 | CASSFGQGVDNEQFF | TGCGCCAGCAGCTTCGGACAGGGGGTTGACAATGAGCAGTTCTTC
NA | NA | TRBJ2-5 | TRBV27 | CASSGHLVETQYF | TGTGCCAGCAGTGGGCATTTGGTGGAGACCCAGTACTTC
NA | NA | TRBJ2-7 | TRBV28 | CASAGNEQYF | TGTGCCAGCGCAGGGAACGAGCAGTACTTC
TRBD2 | NA | TRBJ2-1 | TRBV18 | CASSPRTSGSSRRDEQFF | TGTGCCAGCTCACCCAGGACTAGCGGGAGTTCGCGGAGGGATGAGCAGTTCTTC
TRBD2 | NA | TRBJ2-1 | TRBV5-1 | CASSPGGGESYNEQFF | TGCGCCAGCAGCCCGGGAGGGGGGGAATCCTACAATGAGCAGTTCTTC
TRBD1 | NA | TRBJ1-2 | TRBV2 | CASSRNPGQGSRYTF | TGTGCCAGCAGTCGAAACCCGGGACAGGGTTCTCGCTACACCTTC